These 23 T cell receptor beta chains came from one sample sequenced in a study of shared clonotypes between healthy human individuals (dated by TCRdb to 2019 to 2021). The protocol used for the library was the immunoSEQ multiplex PCR assay. This is the immuneACCESS table as TCRdb keeps it, with only in-frame sequences that have V and J called. A part of the clones is gone; compared with another copy, unresolved V genes explain less than half, and the rest is unexplained. A total of approximately 720,000 clones appear in this sample, approximately 79% of them only once. About 1.8% of the sample is taken by the ten largest. Sequencing was performed on memory CD4+ T cells sorted from blood. Reading the label with the study, this specimen's cell subset or site is: CD45RA-negative fraction. These receptor sequences come from a woman aged 25 to 39 in good health.

This clone was seen once. The chain employs TRBV28 and TRBJ1-5, with 7 bases aligning to TRBD1. Germline V gene sequence: CDR1 MDHEN, CDR2 SYDVKM. The length of the CDR3 is 15 residues. Trimming took 6 bases from V and 2 from J; bases not matched to a gene: 7. CDR3 in amino acids: CASRPGGTGNQPQHF. DNA of the CDR3: TGTGCCAGCAGGCCAGGGGGGACGGGCAATCAGCCCCAGCATTTT.

V gene TRBV10-2 combines with J gene TRBJ2-1, with TRBD2 matching over 13 bases. In germline, CDR1 is WSHSY, CDR2 SAAADI. V lost 5 bases to trimming and J lost 9 bases; unmatched junction nucleotides: 7. This CDR3 comprises 15 residues. The CDR3: CASSTRTSGSTEQFF. As DNA, the CDR3 is TGCGCCAGCAGTACAAGGACTAGCGGGAGTACTGAGCAGTTCTTC.

V and J are TRBV19 and TRBJ2-3; 7 bases match TRBD1. From germline, CDR1 is LNHDA and CDR2 SQIVND (reference sequence). The CDR3 is made up of 13 amino acids. V lost 5 bases, J lost 8 bases, and 7 bases stayed unmatched. The CDR3 DNA follows: TGTGCCAGTAGTTCATACACAGGGGCTACGCAGTATTTT. It codes for CASSSYTGATQYF.

CDR3: CASALRGHEQYF. CDR3 bases: TGTGCCAGCGCCTTAAGGGGTCACGAGCAGTACTTC. The chain has TRBV28 and TRBJ2-7; D perhaps matches TRBD1 (5 bases). Germline values: CDR1 MDHEN, CDR2 SYDVKM. The CDR3 consists of 12 residues. Trimming left V 8 bases short and J 5 bases short, with 13 bases between.

The V gene is TRBV6-6, the J gene TRBJ2-1; D may be TRBD1 (7 bases). CDR3 length equals 15 residues. Per the germline V gene, CDR1 is MNHNY and CDR2 is SVGAGI (reference sequence). Trimming stripped 7 bases from V and 0 bases from J, with 13 bases between. DNA of the CDR3: TGTGCCAGCAAAGGGGGCGGGACCTCCTACAATGAGCAGTTCTTC. Residues: CASKGGGTSYNEQFF.

The chain combines TRBV6-5 with TRBJ1-1; 10 bases map to TRBD1. Trimming removed 8 bases from V and 1 base from J; junction bases left unmatched: 4. Germline V gives CDR1 MNHEY, CDR2 SVGAGI. The CDR3 length is 14 residues. The CDR3 protein is CASGGTGENTEAFF. In DNA form, the CDR3 reads TGTGCCAGCGGAGGGACAGGGGAGAACACTGAAGCTTTCTTT.

The CDR3 loop reads CASSFASGGRGQPQHF. The CDR3 coding sequence is TGTGCCAGCAGTTTCGCCTCCGGGGGGCGAGGGCAGCCCCAGCATTTT. V usage is TRBV28 and J usage is TRBJ1-5; D perhaps matches TRBD1 (6 bases). This CDR3 region has 16 residues. Per germline, CDR1 MDHEN and CDR2 SYDVKM. Trimming removed 3 bases from V and 7 bases from J, with 19 bases in between.

J is TRBJ1-1 and V is TRBV6-6, with D hard to call. The V end lost 2 bases, the J end lost 2 bases, and 9 bases lay between the germline ends. Germline V gives CDR1 MNHNY, CDR2 SVGAGI (reference sequence). The CDR3 is 14 amino acids. The CDR3, as DNA: TGTGCCAGCAGTTACGGGCGGGGAAACACTGAAGCTTTCTTT. Translating gives CASSYGRGNTEAFF.

The V and J genes are TRBV18 and TRBJ1-1, with no clear D. Germline loops: CDR1 KGHSH, CDR2 LQKENI. CDR3 length equals 15 residues. V dropped 3 bases and J dropped 4 bases, with 15 bases sitting between them. The DNA for the CDR3 is TGTGCCAGCTCACCCTCACCCCCCTCGGGCACTGAAGCTTTCTTT. Protein sequence: CASSPSPPSGTEAFF.

The chain couples TRBV7-9 to TRBJ2-2; TRBD2 agrees at 10 bases. The V gene end was trimmed by 1 base and the J gene end by 0 bases; junction bases not matched to a gene: 2. The CDR3 is made up of 17 amino acids. Per the germline V gene, CDR1 is SEHNR and CDR2 is FQNEAQ (reference sequence). The CDR3 nucleotides are TGTGCCAGCAGCTTAGGGGGACTAGCGACGAACACCGGGGAGCTGTTTTTT. Its protein is CASSLGGLATNTGELFF.

The chain is built from TRBV28 and TRBJ2-7, with D hard to call. In germline, CDR1 is MDHEN, CDR2 SYDVKM. The CDR3 runs 12 residues. V was trimmed by 6 bases and J by 2 bases, leaving 8 bases between them. This CDR3 is CASSPQAYEQYF. The CDR3 region has the DNA TGTGCCAGCAGCCCTCAGGCCTACGAGCAGTACTTC.

The gene calls are TRBV28 and TRBJ2-2; TRBD2 matches 7 bases. From germline, CDR1 is MDHEN and CDR2 SYDVKM. V was pared by 8 bases and J by 8 bases, with 11 bases of the junction left unmatched. The CDR3 is 14 amino acids. The CDR3, as DNA: TGTGCCAGCCGACTAGCCCCGAACGCGGGGGAGCTGTTTTTT. Translating gives CASRLAPNAGELFF.

The chain links TRBV10-1 to TRBJ1-4; D remains unclear. The CDR3 consists of 13 residues. Trimming took off 4 bases at V and 8 bases at J, with 11 bases between the two ends. Germline values: CDR1 WNHNN, CDR2 SYGVQD (reference sequence). CDR3 nucleotides: TGCGCCAGCAGTGCTGAGGTGGGCGAAAAACTGTTTTTT. Translated: CASSAEVGEKLFF.

The CDR3 here is CASSEPPGGGDYEQYF. The CDR3 region has the DNA TGTGCCAGCAGTGAGCCCCCGGGTGGTGGAGACTACGAGCAGTACTTC. V usage is TRBV25-1 and J usage is TRBJ2-7, with no clear D. CDR3 length equals 16 residues. V was pared by 3 bases and J by 3 bases, with 18 bases between. The germline V gene encodes CDR1 MGHDK and CDR2 SYGVNS.

This clone turned up a few times. The J gene is TRBJ1-5, the V gene TRBV7-8; 9 positions agree with TRBD1. Unmatched junction bases numbered 7, after V lost 5 bases and J lost 2 bases. The germline gives CDR1 SGHVS, CDR2 FQNEAQ. The CDR3 is made up of 16 amino acids. CDR3 bases: TGTGCCAGCAGCCCGCTGGGACAGGGAGGCAATCAGCCCCAGCATTTT. Translating it yields CASSPLGQGGNQPQHF.

V and J are TRBV5-3 and TRBJ1-1, with D hard to call. TRBV5-3 is filed as an ORF, its function uncertain. The CDR3 runs 13 residues. The V end lost 3 bases, the J end lost 3 bases, and 9 bases lay between the germline ends. As DNA, the CDR3 is TGTGCCAGAAGCTGGGCCGGGGACACTGAAGCTTTCTTT. As protein: CARSWAGDTEAFF.

The chain employs TRBV2 and TRBJ1-1; 8 bases are a match to TRBD1. V lost 6 bases and J lost 7; bases outside the gene matches: 7. CDR1 SNHLY and CDR2 FYNNEI come from the germline V gene. This CDR3 is built from 13 residues. CDR3 sequence reads: CASRPTGGDEAFF. CDR3 coding DNA: TGTGCCAGCAGGCCAACAGGGGGTGATGAAGCTTTCTTT.

The chain joins TRBV19 to TRBJ1-2; tentatively, D is TRBD1 (5 bases). Trimming took 4 bases from V and 5 from J, leaving 20 bases between them. CDR1 and CDR2 (germline): LNHDA, SQIVND (reference sequence). The CDR3 extends over 16 amino acids. CDR3 region: CASSRRTRRGDYGYTF. CDR3 DNA sequence: TGTGCCAGTAGTAGGAGGACTCGTCGGGGGGATTATGGCTACACCTTC.

The chain has TRBV25-1 and TRBJ2-5; unclear D gene. TRBJ2-7 matches the DNA end more closely, so the J call is doubtful. The CDR3 has 11 residues. Germline values: CDR1 MGHDK, CDR2 SYGVNS. The CDR3 here is CASSGGYEQYF. DNA for the CDR3: TGTGCCAGCAGTGGGGGATACGAGCAGTACTTC.

This clone was found once. The chain carries TRBV18 and TRBJ2-5; TRBD2 matches 14 bases. The CDR3 consists of 15 residues. Trimming removed 3 bases from V and 5 bases from J; junction bases left unmatched: 2. The germline gives CDR1 KGHSH, CDR2 LQKENI. CDR3 nucleotide sequence: TGTGCCAGCTCACCGGGACTAGCGGGAGAGGAGACCCAGTACTTC. Its translation: CASSPGLAGEETQYF. Complete variable domain (other parts from reference TRBV18 and TRBJ2-5): NAGVMQNPRHLVRRRGQEARLRCSPMKGHSHVYWYRQLPEEGLKFMVYLQKENIIDESGMPKERFSAEFPKEGPSILRIQQVVRGDSAAYFCASSPGLAGEETQYFGPGTRLLVL.

The chain couples TRBV25-1 to TRBJ2-1, with D possibly TRBD1 on 5 matching bases. CDR1 and CDR2 (germline): MGHDK, SYGVNS. The CDR3 runs to 14 residues. The ends were cut back, 4 bases at V and 4 bases at J, with 11 bases in the middle. CDR3: CASSGQGNYNEQFF. As DNA, the CDR3 is TGTGCCAGCAGTGGGCAGGGAAATTACAATGAGCAGTTCTTC.

The rearrangement uses TRBV28 and TRBJ1-1; 7 bases match TRBD1. V gave up 5 bases and J gave up 6 bases; unmatched junction bases: 12. The germline gives CDR1 MDHEN, CDR2 SYDVKM. This CDR3 spans 15 amino acids. For the CDR3, the DNA is TGTGCCAGCAGTCCTCGGACAGGTGCCGGGGCTGAAGCTTTCTTT. Its protein is CASSPRTGAGAEAFF.

V usage is TRBV21-1 and J usage is TRBJ1-2; TRBD1, the table's D call, was not compared with the DNA. TRBV21-1 is described as a pseudogene. The CDR3 is 16 residues long. In DNA form, the CDR3 reads TGTGCCAGCAGCAAAAGGGAGGACAGGGCTAACTATGGCTACACCTTC. Its protein product is CASSKREDRANYGYTF.